This T cell receptor (beta chain) was sequenced in a study of blood T cell repertoires in COVID-19. For the study at large: COVID-19 samples from acute and convalescent phases originated in the United States, Italy and Spain. T cells, B-cell-depleted T cells, or PBMCs provided the cDNA or gDNA that served as material.

Donors in Cohort 3 who had recovered were those with two negative PCRs, healthcare professional clearance, or resolution of their symptoms. CDR3 length equals 13 residues. The germline CDR1 and CDR2 sequences are MNHEY and SMNVEV (reference sequence). V lost 6 bases and J lost 0, with 8 bases in between. TCRdb's copy holds only in-frame clones and misses some; the assay was immunoSEQ multiplex PCR. The sample records over 150,000 clones, roughly 87% being singletons. The origin of this receptor is a woman between 45 and 60 years old who had recovered from COVID-19. V gene TRBV27 combines with J gene TRBJ2-5; unclear D gene. The specimen was PBMCs or T cells enriched from blood (not recorded which). The CDR3 reads CASRRLDQETQYF. CDR3 in DNA: TGTGCCAGCAGGCGACTCGACCAAGAGACCCAGTACTTC.